These T cell receptor beta chains were read from a single sample in a study of blood T cells in healthy people across ages. Each CDR3 protein gets one entry after TCRdb re-called the 5' RACE reads with MiXCR. The table lists 550,000 to 750,000 distinct CDR3 sequences, 20% to 25% of them singletons, with roughly 3.4% in the top ten. The sample consisted of blood. All receptors come from an older man in good health. Each CDR3 is given with its conserved first and last residue. A D gene is named only where the DNA matches it firmly. Not all rows give a size; the values are once, few, many and, for expanded clones, a class.

clone_size	v_call	d_call	j_call	cdr3_aa	cdr3_nt
-	TRBV29-1	TRBD2	TRBJ2-3	CSAHELTSGGSTDTQYF	TGCAGCGCCCACGAATTGACTAGCGGAGGTAGCACAGATACGCAGTATTTT
-	TRBV7-2	TRBD1	TRBJ2-3	CASSLAPGQADTQYF	TGTGCCAGCAGCTTAGCACCTGGACAGGCTGATACGCAGTATTTT
once	TRBV27	-	TRBJ2-7	CASSLSVGSYEQYF	TGTGCCAGCAGTTTATCGGTCGGATCCTACGAGCAGTACTTC
few	TRBV11-3	-	TRBJ2-2	CASRKQAMAGELFF	TGTGCCAGCAGAAAACAGGCCATGGCCGGGGAGCTGTTTTTT
-	TRBV4-1	-	TRBJ2-1	CASSQVPGVAYNEQFF	TGCGCCAGCAGCCAAGTCCCGGGTGTAGCCTACAATGAGCAGTTCTTC
few	TRBV7-9	-	TRBJ1-4	CASRQTSNEKLFF	TGTGCCAGCCGACAGACGTCTAATGAAAAACTGTTTTTT
few	TRBV27	-	TRBJ2-7	CASSSGTLSSYEQYF	TGTGCCAGCAGTTCAGGGACGTTGAGCTCCTACGAGCAGTACTTC
-	TRBV7-9	-	TRBJ2-2	CASSLDAVNTGELFF	TGTGCCAGCAGCTTAGATGCCGTTAACACCGGGGAGCTGTTTTTT
-	TRBV20-1	-	TRBJ1-5	CSARPSTGPNQPQHF	TGCAGTGCTAGACCGAGCACAGGGCCCAATCAGCCCCAGCATTTT
-	TRBV10-3	-	TRBJ2-5	CAISESTKTQYF	TGTGCCATCAGTGAGTCGACAAAGACCCAGTACTTC
-	TRBV7-9	-	TRBJ1-4	CASSSPMGDEKLFF	TGTGCCAGCAGCTCCCCCATGGGGGATGAAAAACTGTTTTTT
-	TRBV6-1	-	TRBJ2-5	CASSEGPVGETQYF	TGTGCCAGCAGTGAAGGCCCAGTAGGAGAGACCCAGTACTTC
many	TRBV24-1	-	TRBJ2-7	CATSVGAGNYEQYF	TGTGCCACCAGTGTCGGGGCCGGGAACTACGAGCAGTACTTC
few	TRBV29-1	TRBD1	TRBJ2-7	CSVVPNRGFSYEQYF	TGCAGCGTTGTACCCAACAGGGGGTTCTCCTACGAGCAGTACTTC
-	TRBV10-3	TRBD1	TRBJ2-1	CATEVQGGNEQFF	TGTGCCACCGAAGTACAGGGGGGCAATGAGCAGTTCTTC
few	TRBV10-3	-	TRBJ1-2	CAISESQGGYGYTF	TGTGCCATCAGTGAGTCCCAGGGAGGCTATGGCTACACCTTC
many	TRBV7-2	-	TRBJ2-6	CASSLNSGANVLTF	TGTGCCAGCAGCTTAAACTCTGGGGCCAACGTCCTGACTTTC
-	TRBV14	TRBD2	TRBJ2-1	CASSRYSGSAYNEQFF	TGTGCCAGCAGCCGGTATAGCGGGAGTGCCTACAATGAGCAGTTCTTC
few	TRBV29-1	-	TRBJ1-1	CSVDTGVNTEAFF	TGCAGCGTTGACACTGGGGTGAACACTGAAGCTTTCTTT
few	TRBV20-1	-	TRBJ2-1	CSASKYFNEQFF	TGCAGTGCTAGTAAGTACTTCAATGAGCAGTTCTTC
-	TRBV19	TRBD1	TRBJ2-3	CASSIGDRGRSTDTQYF	TGTGCCAGTAGTATAGGGGACAGGGGGCGCAGCACAGATACGCAGTATTTT
few	TRBV9	TRBD1	TRBJ2-7	CASSPGQGPTYEQYF	TGTGCCAGCAGCCCAGGACAGGGGCCCACCTACGAGCAGTACTTC
many	TRBV29-1	-	TRBJ2-1	CSVDGGAHGLGYNEQFF	TGCAGCGTTGATGGCGGGGCCCATGGCTTGGGGTACAATGAGCAGTTCTTC
few	TRBV6-5	-	TRBJ2-2	CASGRGATGELFF	TGTGCCTCCGGACGGGGGGCGACCGGGGAGCTGTTTTTT
few	TRBV7-9	-	TRBJ2-5	CASSLARDKGKETQYF	TGTGCCAGCAGCTTAGCCCGGGACAAAGGGAAAGAGACCCAGTACTTC
few	TRBV25-1	TRBD2	TRBJ2-7	CASSEASGPYEQYF	TGTGCCAGCAGTGAGGCTAGCGGCCCCTACGAGCAGTACTTC
many	TRBV7-2	TRBD2	TRBJ2-1	CASSPQAGAYNEQFF	TGTGCCAGCAGCCCTCAAGCGGGAGCCTACAATGAGCAGTTCTTC
few	TRBV20-1	TRBD2	TRBJ2-5	CSASLSGRLTQYF	TGCAGTGCTAGTCTTAGCGGGAGGCTGACCCAGTACTTC
-	TRBV12-3/TRBV12-4	-	TRBJ2-1	CASRTRSRGMQFF	TGTGCCAGCAGAACCCGCTCCAGGGGTATGCAGTTCTTC
once	TRBV20-1	-	TRBJ2-1	CSAWRTGTWDEQFF	TGCAGTGCTTGGCGGACCGGAACCTGGGATGAGCAGTTCTTC
few	TRBV7-8	-	TRBJ1-1	CASSPVLGALNTEAFF	TGTGCCAGCAGCCCCGTGTTGGGGGCTTTGAACACTGAAGCTTTCTTT
few	TRBV29-1	-	TRBJ1-1	CSVEAGGPEAFF	TGCAGCGTTGAGGCGGGAGGACCTGAAGCTTTCTTT